One T cell receptor (beta chain) is described in this entry. Its antigen is unknown. CDR1 and CDR2 (germline): SGDLS, YYNGEE. Unmatched junction bases numbered 14, after V lost 4 bases and J lost 8 bases. This CDR3 region has 17 residues. Clones were read by immunoSEQ multiplex PCR, and TCRdb kept only the in-frame ones, dropping some. This sample has about 51,000 clones, with about nine tenths found just once. This sample is part of a study of OX40 agonist ivuxolimab in advanced cancers. Findings and limits, study-wide: No determination was made of the antigen specificity of the expanded peripheral T cells. On average, CD8+ T cells showed a greater number of expanded clones than CD4+.

The material sequenced was CD4+ or CD8+ T cells sorted from blood, taken in a trial of the OX40 agonist ivuxolimab. The clonotype was recovered from an adult with an advanced solid tumor such as melanoma, head and neck, liver or kidney cancer. The chain joins TRBV9 to TRBJ2-1; 11 bases agree with TRBD2. DNA for the CDR3: TGTGCCAGCAGCACACACCTTAGCGGGGGGGCTATCTATGAGCAGTTCTTC. Its translation: CASSTHLSGGAIYEQFF.